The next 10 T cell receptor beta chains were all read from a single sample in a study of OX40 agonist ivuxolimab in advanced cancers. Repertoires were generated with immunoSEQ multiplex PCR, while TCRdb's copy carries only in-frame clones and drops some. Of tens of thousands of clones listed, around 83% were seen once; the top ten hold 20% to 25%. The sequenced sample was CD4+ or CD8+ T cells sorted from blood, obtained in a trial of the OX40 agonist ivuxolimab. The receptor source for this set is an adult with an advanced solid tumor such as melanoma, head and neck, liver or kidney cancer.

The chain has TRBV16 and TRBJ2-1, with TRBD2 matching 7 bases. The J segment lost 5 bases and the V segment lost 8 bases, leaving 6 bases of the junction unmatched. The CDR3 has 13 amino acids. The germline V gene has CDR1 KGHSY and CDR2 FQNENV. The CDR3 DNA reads TGTGCCAGCTACCTCGGGGGGAACAATGAGCAGTTCTTC. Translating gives CASYLGGNNEQFF.

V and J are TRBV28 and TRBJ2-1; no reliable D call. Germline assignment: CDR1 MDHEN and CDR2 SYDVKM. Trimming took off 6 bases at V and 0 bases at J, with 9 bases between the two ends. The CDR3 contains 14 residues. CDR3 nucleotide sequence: TGTGCCAGCAGAGTACCCAGCTCCTACAATGAGCAGTTCTTC. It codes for CASRVPSSYNEQFF.

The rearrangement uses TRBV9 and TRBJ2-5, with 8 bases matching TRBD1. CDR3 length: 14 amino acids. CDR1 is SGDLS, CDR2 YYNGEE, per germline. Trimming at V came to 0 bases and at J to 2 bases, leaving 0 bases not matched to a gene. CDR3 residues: CASSVGTGQETQYF. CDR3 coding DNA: TGTGCCAGCAGCGTAGGGACAGGGCAAGAGACCCAGTACTTC.

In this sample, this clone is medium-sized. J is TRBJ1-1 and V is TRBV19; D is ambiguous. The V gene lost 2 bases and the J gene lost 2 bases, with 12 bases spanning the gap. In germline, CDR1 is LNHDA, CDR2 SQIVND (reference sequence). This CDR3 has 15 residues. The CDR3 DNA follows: TGTGCCAGTAGTATAATGGTCAGTCAAAACACTGAAGCTTTCTTT. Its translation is CASSIMVSQNTEAFF.

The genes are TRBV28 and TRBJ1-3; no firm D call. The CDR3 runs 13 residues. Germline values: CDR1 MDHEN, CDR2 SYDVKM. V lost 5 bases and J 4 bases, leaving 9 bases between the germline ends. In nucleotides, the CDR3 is TGTGCCAGCAGTCCCCTTTTAGGAAACACCATATATTTT. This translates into CASSPLLGNTIYF.

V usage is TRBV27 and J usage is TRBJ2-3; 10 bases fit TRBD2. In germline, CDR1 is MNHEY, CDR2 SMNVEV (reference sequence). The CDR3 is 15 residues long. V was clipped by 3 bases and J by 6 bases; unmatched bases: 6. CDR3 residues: CASSFPGLARDTQYF. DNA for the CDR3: TGTGCCAGCAGTTTCCCGGGACTAGCGCGTGATACGCAGTATTTT.

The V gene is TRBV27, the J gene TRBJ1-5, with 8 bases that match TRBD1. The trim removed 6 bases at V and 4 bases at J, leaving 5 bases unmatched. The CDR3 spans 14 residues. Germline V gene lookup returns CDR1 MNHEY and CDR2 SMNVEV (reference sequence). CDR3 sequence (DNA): TGTGCCAGCAGGATCGGACAGGGAAATCAGCCCCAGCATTTT. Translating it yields CASRIGQGNQPQHF.

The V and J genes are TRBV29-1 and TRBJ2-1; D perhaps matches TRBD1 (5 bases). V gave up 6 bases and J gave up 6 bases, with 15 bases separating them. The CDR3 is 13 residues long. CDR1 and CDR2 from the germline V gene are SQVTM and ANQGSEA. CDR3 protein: CSVNPVDTNEQFF. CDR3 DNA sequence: TGCAGCGTGAATCCGGTGGACACCAATGAGCAGTTCTTC.

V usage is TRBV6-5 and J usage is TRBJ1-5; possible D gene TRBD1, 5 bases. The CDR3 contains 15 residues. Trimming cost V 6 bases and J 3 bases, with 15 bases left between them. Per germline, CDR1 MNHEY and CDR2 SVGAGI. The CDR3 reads CASSQMRGSNQPQHF. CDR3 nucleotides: TGTGCCAGCAGCCAAATGAGGGGTTCCAATCAGCCCCAGCATTTT.

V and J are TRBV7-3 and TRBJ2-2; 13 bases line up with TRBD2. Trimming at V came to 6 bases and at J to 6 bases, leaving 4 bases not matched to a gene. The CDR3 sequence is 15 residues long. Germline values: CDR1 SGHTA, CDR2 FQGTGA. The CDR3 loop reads CASSLTSGRPGELFF. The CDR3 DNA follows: TGTGCCAGCAGTTTGACTAGCGGGAGGCCCGGGGAGCTGTTTTTT.